The 11 T cell receptor beta chains given below trace back to one sample, sequenced in a study of read filtering for tumor transcriptome and immune sequencing. This library used about 360 ng RNA and molecular barcoded adaptors spanning alpha/delta and beta/gamma chains. TCRdb itself ran the reads through MiXCR, one entry per CDR3 protein. The sample shows 39,000 or so distinct CDR3 sequences, 10% to 15% of them seen only once. Sequencing was performed on a population of CD138-negative cells sorted from bone marrow. All receptors derive from a donor at least 40 years old with multiple myeloma.

With respect to this clonotype: One junction end does not reproduce the germline sequence, and a read error may be involved. This sequence joins TRBV5-1 and TRBJ2-1; possible D gene TRBD2, 6 bases. The CDR3 is 15 amino acids. Looked up from germline, CDR1 is SGHRS and CDR2 is YFSETQ. In nucleotides, the CDR3 is TGCGCCAGTAGCTTACCGGGACTCAATGATAATGTGCAGTTCTTC. Its translation: CASSLPGLNDNVQFF.

As regards this clonotype: With a much larger clone just one base away, this may be a read error. The V and J genes are TRBV29-1 and TRBJ1-2; the D is unclear. This CDR3 is 10 amino acids long. The V end was cut by 3 bases, the J end by 5 bases, with 4 bases between. Germline-derived CDR1 and CDR2 are SQVTM and ANQGSEA. Here the CDR3 reads CSVDRYGYTF. The CDR3 nucleotides read TGCAGCGTTGACCGTTATGGCTACACCTTC. Filled out from reference TRBV29-1 and TRBJ1-2, the complete variable domain reads SAVISQKPSRDICQRGTSLTIQCQVDSQVTMMFWYRQQPGQSLTLIATANQGSEATYESGFVIDKFPISRPNLTFSTLTVSNMSPEDSSIYLCSVDRYGYTFGSGTRLTVV.

In the case of this clonotype: A read error may be the cause here, since a much bigger clone is one base away. The J gene is TRBJ2-5, the V gene TRBV28; perhaps TRBD2 as D (5 bases). The CDR3 is 13 amino acids. The germline V gene encodes CDR1 MDHEN and CDR2 SYDVKM. CDR3 sequence: CASGEGAKETQDF. The CDR3 DNA sequence: TGTGCCAGCGGAGAGGGAGCCAAAGAGACCCAGGACTTC.

Ten or more counts support this clonotype. The rearrangement links TRBV30 to TRBJ2-4, with D uncertain. Germline assignment: CDR1 GTSNPN and CDR2 SVGIG (reference sequence). The CDR3 covers 12 residues. The V gene lost 2 bases and the J gene lost 16 bases, with 18 bases spanning the gap. This CDR3 is CAWSILGKEAYF. The CDR3 region has the DNA TGTGCCTGGAGTATTCTGGGTAAAGAGGCTTACTTC.

This clonotype was seen at least ten times. The rearrangement joins TRBV28 to TRBJ2-3; D is unresolved. This CDR3 is built from 12 residues. In germline, CDR1 is MDHEN, CDR2 SYDVKM. The V gene lost 6 bases and the J gene lost 2 bases, with 6 bases spanning the gap. The CDR3 DNA sequence: TGTGCCAGCAGCTATACCACAGATACGCAGTATTTT. Translated: CASSYTTDTQYF.

In regard to this clonotype: A much larger clone sits a single nucleotide away, making a read error possible. The chain has TRBV13 and TRBJ2-3, with 9 nucleotides matching TRBD2. There are 15 residues in the CDR3. The V gene end was trimmed by 5 bases and the J gene end by 4 bases; junction bases not matched to a gene: 7. Germline CDR1 PRHDT, CDR2 FYEKMQ (reference sequence). CDR3 residues: CASSRSGSAPDTQYF. The CDR3 nucleotides are TGTGCCAGCAGCCGTAGCGGGAGTGCTCCAGATACGCAGTATTTT.

This chain uses TRBV7-9 with TRBJ2-3; D ambiguous. The V gene lost 8 bases and the J gene lost 6 bases, with 12 bases spanning the gap. Germline V gene lookup returns CDR1 SEHNR and CDR2 FQNEAQ (reference sequence). The CDR3 extends over 12 amino acids. Written as DNA, the CDR3 is TGTGCCAGCGGCACCCAAGTGGATACGCAGTATTTT. Encoded protein: CASGTQVDTQYF.

This clonotype came up many times. The chain links TRBV2 to TRBJ2-7; weak D call: TRBD1 (5 bases). Per germline, CDR1 SNHLY and CDR2 FYNNEI. Trimming shortened V by 6 bases and J by 10 bases, and 19 bases separated the two germline ends. The CDR3 is 13 amino acids. The CDR3 sequence is CASSPRVQGNQYF. Here the CDR3 DNA reads TGTGCCAGCAGCCCACGGGTGCAGGGTAATCAGTACTTC.

This clonotype has more than one count but fewer than ten. CDR3 sequence: CASSKPSAGEETQYF. CDR3 DNA sequence: TGTGCCAGCAGTAAACCCTCAGCCGGGGAAGAGACCCAGTACTTC. The chain is built from TRBV28 and TRBJ2-5; TRBD2 is a possible D gene (5 bases). The V gene lost 5 bases and the J gene lost 3 bases, with 16 bases spanning the gap. The length of the CDR3 is 15 residues. The germline V gene has CDR1 MDHEN and CDR2 SYDVKM.

This clonotype has a count of ten or more. V and J are TRBV29-1 and TRBJ2-1, with 9 bases fitting TRBD2. The CDR3 extends over 14 amino acids. V shed 8 bases, J shed 14 bases, and the junction held 19 bases outside the gene matches. Germline-derived CDR1 and CDR2 are SQVTM and ANQGSEA. This CDR3 reads CSLRANDGLAREFF. For the CDR3, the DNA is TGCAGCCTCCGGGCCAACGACGGACTAGCGCGAGAGTTCTTC.

This clonotype was observed many times. V gene TRBV1 combines with J gene TRBJ2-1; TRBD1, the D gene given by the table, was not confirmed from the DNA. TRBV1 is a known pseudogene. The CDR3 sequence is 16 residues long. In DNA, the CDR3 is TGCACCAGCAGCCCGGCCCCGGGGGACTCATACAATGAGCAGTTCTTC. This sequence encodes CTSSPAPGDSYNEQFF.